This T cell receptor (beta chain) is drawn from a study of T-cell reconstitution after alpha-beta-depleted transplantation in children. Trimming pared 1 base from V and 1 base from J, leaving 8 bases between. Germline lookup yields CDR1 SGHVS and CDR2 FNYEAQ. The length of the CDR3 is 15 residues. There are many counts of this clonotype. During its preparation, the TCRbeta library received unique molecular identifiers. TCRdb reanalysed the PCR reads using MiXCR and keeps one entry per CDR3 protein. The sample carries 200,000 to 250,000 distinct CDR3 sequences, 9.5% to 13% recorded once. This chain joins TRBV7-6 and TRBJ1-3; D call uncertain. The TCR originated in a child less than two years old with acute myeloid leukemia, due to receive a stem cell transplant. Here the sequenced sample was PBMCs, taken before TCRalphabeta/CD19-depleted stem cell transplant. CDR3 residues: CASSLETASGNTIYF. CDR3 nucleotide sequence: TGTGCCAGCAGCTTAGAAACCGCGTCTGGAAACACCATATATTTT.